Listed here are 32 T cell receptor beta chains from one sample, sequenced in a study of T cell responses to AZD1222 COVID-19 vaccine. The protocol was immunoSEQ multiplex PCR, while the TCRdb copy is restricted to in-frame clones and leaves out a portion. The repertoire consists of 150,000 or so clones, with approximately 95% occurring once and the leading ten covering more than 0.8%. The material sequenced was peripheral blood, taken on day 0 of MenACWY control vaccination. The origin of the receptors is an adult in good health.

This chain connects TRBV4-1 to TRBJ1-1; D is perhaps TRBD1 (5 bases). The germline V gene encodes CDR1 MGHRA and CDR2 YSYEKL. The CDR3 totals 15 residues. Trimming removed 2 bases from V and 4 bases from J, with 14 bases in between. CDR3 protein: CASSQPLGAGTEAFF. The CDR3 coding sequence is TGCGCCAGCAGCCAACCCTTAGGGGCCGGCACTGAAGCTTTCTTT.

This clone was picked up a small number of times. Other DNA sequences in this specimen translate into the identical CDR3. The V call is TRBV2, the J call TRBJ1-1, with TRBD1 identical over 7 bases. Germline trimming cut 5 bases from V and 4 bases from J; bases unmatched to any gene: 4. CDR1 is SNHLY, CDR2 FYNNEI, per germline. The CDR3 is made up of 13 amino acids. CDR3 bases: TGTGCCAGCAGTACAGGGGCGGGCACTGAAGCTTTCTTT. This gives the protein CASSTGAGTEAFF.

The chain recombines TRBV7-2 with TRBJ1-5; D not resolved. Germline V gives CDR1 SGHTA, CDR2 FQGNSA. This CDR3 is 15 amino acids long. Trimming left V 1 base short and J 0 bases short, with 7 bases between. Here the CDR3 DNA reads TGTGCCAGCAGCTTAGTGGGTGGTAGCAATCAGCCCCAGCATTTT. It specifies CASSLVGGSNQPQHF.

The rearrangement uses TRBV9 and TRBJ1-5; D might be TRBD1 (5 bases). V shed 4 bases and J shed 4 bases, with 6 bases lying between them. The CDR3 contains 12 residues. The germline gives CDR1 SGDLS, CDR2 YYNGEE. CDR3 sequence: CASSQGNQPQHF. Written as DNA, the CDR3 is TGTGCCAGCAGCCAGGGAAATCAGCCCCAGCATTTT.

The V and J genes are TRBV19 and TRBJ1-5; 8 bases map to TRBD1. Germline CDR1 and CDR2: LNHDA and SQIVND (reference sequence). After removal of 10 bases from V and 0 bases from J, the junction contained 5 bases not matched to a gene. CDR3 length equals 14 residues. CDR3 in amino acids: CATDRGLSNQPQHF. CDR3 DNA: TGTGCCACAGACAGGGGCCTTAGCAATCAGCCCCAGCATTTT.

The gene calls are TRBV5-4 and TRBJ1-6; weak D call: TRBD1 (6 bases). V lost 5 bases to trimming and J lost 9 bases, with 18 bases between them. Germline-derived CDR1 and CDR2 are SGHNT and YYREEE (reference sequence). The CDR3 is 15 residues long. DNA for the CDR3: TGTGCCAGCAGTGGGGGCTGGCAGGGCGGTTCACCCCTCCACTTT. Translated, it gives CASSGGWQGGSPLHF.

In DNA, the CDR3 is TGTGCCAGCAGTCCGGAGAAAATACAGCCCCAGCATTTT. As protein: CASSPEKIQPQHF. J is TRBJ1-5 and V is TRBV12-3 or TRBV12-4; D ambiguous. The CDR3 has 13 amino acids. V lost 5 bases, J lost 7 bases, and 12 bases lay in between.

This clone was recorded once. The J gene is TRBJ2-2, the V gene TRBV5-1, with D perhaps matching TRBD1 (5 bases). The length of the CDR3 is 15 residues. V was clipped by 0 bases and J by 1 base, with 7 bases between them. Germline CDR1 and CDR2: SGHRS and YFSETQ. For the CDR3, the DNA is TGCGCCAGCAGCTTGGAGACAGTGAACACCGGGGAGCTGTTTTTT. It codes for CASSLETVNTGELFF.

The chain has TRBV19 and TRBJ1-1; TRBD1 matches 8 bases. The V gene's germline CDR1 is LNHDA and CDR2 SQIVND (reference sequence). J gave up 4 bases and V 6 bases, and 19 bases lay outside the gene matches. CDR3 length: 18 residues. The CDR3 is CASSPERVTGGEGTEAFF. In nucleotides, the CDR3 is TGTGCCAGTAGCCCCGAAAGGGTAACAGGGGGAGAGGGCACTGAAGCTTTCTTT.

The chain has TRBV6-5 and TRBJ1-2, with 8 bases matching TRBD1. In germline, CDR1 is MNHEY, CDR2 SVGAGI. J gave up 3 bases and V 5 bases, and 5 bases lay outside the gene matches. CDR3 length equals 14 residues. CDR3 bases: TGTGCCAGCAGTAATCCGGGACAGGACTATGGCTACACCTTC. Translating it yields CASSNPGQDYGYTF.

The chain is built from TRBV28 and TRBJ1-1; D remains ambiguous. Looked up from germline, CDR1 is MDHEN and CDR2 is SYDVKM. This CDR3 has 13 residues. Trimming took 8 bases from V and 3 from J, leaving 13 bases between them. In DNA, the CDR3 is TGTGCCAGCCGCGACCAGAGATACACTGAAGCTTTCTTT. It encodes CASRDQRYTEAFF.

This clone was detected once. CDR3 sequence reads: CSADPLDNYGYTF. CDR3 in DNA: TGCAGCGCGGACCCTTTAGATAACTATGGCTACACCTTC. The chain links TRBV29-1 to TRBJ1-2; no definite D call. The CDR3 is 13 amino acids. Germline assignment: CDR1 SQVTM and CDR2 ANQGSEA. Trimming removed 7 bases from V and 1 base from J, with 13 bases in between.

V is TRBV5-1 and J is TRBJ1-1; tentatively, D is TRBD1 (6 bases). The V and J ends lost 1 base and 0 bases respectively, with 16 bases between them. There are 17 residues in the CDR3. Germline values: CDR1 SGHRS, CDR2 YFSETQ. CDR3 sequence (DNA): TGCGCCAGCAGCTTGCGAACAGGGTACGGAATGAACACTGAAGCTTTCTTT. This translates into CASSLRTGYGMNTEAFF.

The chain employs TRBV3-1 (or the pseudogene TRBV3-2) and TRBJ1-3, with unresolved D. The CDR3 has 20 residues. Germline CDR1 reads LGHDT; CDR2 reads YNNKEL (reference sequence). V lost 0 bases and J lost 0, with 21 bases in between. DNA for the CDR3: TGTGCCAGCAGCCAAGAAAAATCCGGTTTCCTACTCCGCTCTGGAAACACCATATATTTT. Translating it yields CASSQEKSGFLLRSGNTIYF.

The chain couples TRBV9 to TRBJ2-1; possible D gene TRBD2, 6 bases. Germline loops: CDR1 SGDLS, CDR2 YYNGEE. The CDR3 is made up of 13 amino acids. Trimming shortened V by 0 bases and J by 9 bases, and 10 bases separated the two germline ends. The CDR3, as DNA: TGTGCCAGCAGCGTAGGTCCAGCGGGTGAGCAGTTCTTC. Its protein is CASSVGPAGEQFF.

The rearrangement joins TRBV11-2 to TRBJ2-1; TRBD1 aligns across 11 bases. This CDR3 has 17 residues. J was trimmed by 12 bases and V by 1 base; bases with no gene match: 14. CDR1 SGHAT and CDR2 FQNNGV come from the germline V gene. The CDR3 is CASSLVVNPGQGVGQFF. CDR3 nucleotides: TGTGCCAGCAGCTTAGTAGTTAATCCGGGACAGGGGGTGGGGCAGTTCTTC.

V gene TRBV4-1 combines with J gene TRBJ1-4, with 7 bases aligning to TRBD1. The CDR3 is 15 residues long. Germline loops: CDR1 MGHRA, CDR2 YSYEKL. After removal of 1 base from V and 8 bases from J, the junction contained 7 bases not matched to a gene. In nucleotides, the CDR3 is TGCGCCAGCAGCCAAGGAGTACAGGGGTGGGAAAAACTGTTTTTT. This sequence encodes CASSQGVQGWEKLFF.

V is TRBV4-2 and J is TRBJ1-2, with D possibly matching TRBD1 (5 bases). This CDR3 has 16 amino acids. Germline values: CDR1 LGHNA, CDR2 YNFKEQ. Trimming cost V 1 base and J 7 bases, with 19 bases left between them. The CDR3 DNA reads TGTGCCAGCAGCCAAGTTGGTCTGCAGGGTTCGGGTGGCTACACCTTC. The encoded protein is CASSQVGLQGSGGYTF.

The rearrangement uses TRBV5-4 and TRBJ1-2; D is possibly TRBD1 (5 bases). The germline V and J ends were trimmed by 2 bases and 8 bases, with 16 bases remaining between them. The germline V gene encodes CDR1 SGHNT and CDR2 YYREEE (reference sequence). CDR3 size: 14 residues. Here the CDR3 DNA reads TGTGCCAGCAGCTTTCACGGGGCCCTTGGAGGCTACACCTTC. It translates to CASSFHGALGGYTF.

This chain joins TRBV28 and TRBJ2-7; D might be TRBD1 (7 bases). Germline V gives CDR1 MDHEN, CDR2 SYDVKM. This CDR3 spans 14 amino acids. The V gene lost 6 bases and the J gene lost 0 bases, with 12 bases spanning the gap. The CDR3 bases are TGTGCCAGCAGGGAGGGACAGAGCTCCTACGAGCAGTACTTC. This sequence encodes CASREGQSSYEQYF. The whole variable domain, filled in from reference TRBV28 and TRBJ2-7, reads DVKVTQSSRYLVKRTGEKVFLECVQDMDHENMFWYRQDPGLGLRLIYFSYDVKMKEKGDIPEGYSVSREKKERFSLILESASTNQTSMYLCASREGQSSYEQYFGPGTRLTVT.

The CDR3: CATSPLLAGETQYF. The CDR3 DNA reads TGTGCCACCAGCCCCCTTCTAGCTGGAGAGACCCAGTACTTC. The chain carries TRBV10-3 and TRBJ2-5, with D maybe TRBD2 (5 bases). Per germline, CDR1 ENHRY and CDR2 SYGVKD. CDR3 length: 14 residues. V lost 10 bases, J lost 4 bases, and 19 bases lay in between.

The rearrangement joins TRBV13 to TRBJ2-1; a possible D gene is TRBD1 (5 bases). Per the germline V gene, CDR1 is PRHDT and CDR2 is FYEKMQ (reference sequence). Deletions cut 1 base from V and 6 bases from J, with 13 bases between. There are 15 residues in the CDR3. CDR3 amino acids: CASSLEPSGANEQFF. As DNA, the CDR3 is TGTGCCAGCAGCTTAGAACCTAGTGGGGCCAATGAGCAGTTCTTC.

The sample holds one count of this clone. This rearrangement joins TRBV19 to TRBJ2-7; unclear D gene. Looked up from germline, CDR1 is LNHDA and CDR2 is SQIVND (reference sequence). V was trimmed by 5 bases and J by 3 bases, leaving 14 bases between them. The CDR3 is 14 residues long. CDR3 region: CASSQYPADYEQYF. The CDR3 DNA follows: TGTGCCAGTAGTCAATACCCAGCCGACTACGAGCAGTACTTC. Filled out from reference TRBV19 and TRBJ2-7, the complete variable domain reads DGGITQSPKYLFRKEGQNVTLSCEQNLNHDAMYWYRQDPGQGLRLIYYSQIVNDFQKGDIAEGYSVSREKKESFPLTVTSAQKNPTAFYLCASSQYPADYEQYFGPGTRLTVT.

This clone is a singleton in its sample. CDR3: CASSLWGGSDTDTQYF. Written as DNA, the CDR3 is TGTGCCAGCAGCTTATGGGGCGGGAGTGACACAGATACGCAGTATTTT. The rearrangement joins TRBV7-9 to TRBJ2-3; 7 bases agree with TRBD2. This CDR3 comprises 16 residues. With V trimmed by 2 bases and J by 2 bases, 7 bases remained unmatched. CDR1 is SEHNR, CDR2 FQNEAQ, per germline (reference sequence).

The chain couples TRBV4-2 to TRBJ1-1; 7 bases match TRBD1. Germline-derived CDR1 and CDR2 are LGHNA and YNFKEQ. The CDR3 length is 16 residues. V was clipped by 0 bases and J by 1 base; unmatched bases: 5. Here the CDR3 reads CASSQEAQGGNTEAFF. The CDR3 DNA reads TGTGCCAGCAGCCAAGAGGCTCAGGGGGGGAACACTGAAGCTTTCTTT.

The chain couples TRBV4-2 to TRBJ1-3, with D possibly being TRBD1 (6 bases). From germline, CDR1 is LGHNA and CDR2 YNFKEQ. Trimming took off 1 base at V and 0 bases at J, with 13 bases between the two ends. This CDR3 is 17 amino acids long. The CDR3 region is CASSQVGHSRSGNTIYF. In nucleotides, the CDR3 is TGTGCCAGCAGCCAAGTGGGACACAGCCGCTCTGGAAACACCATATATTTT.

This chain uses TRBV3-1 (or the pseudogene TRBV3-2) with TRBJ2-7; D ambiguous. V lost 1 base to trimming and J lost 2 bases, with 3 bases between them. Germline V CDR1 and CDR2: LGHDT, YNNKEL (reference sequence). CDR3 length equals 12 residues. CDR3 residues: CASSQATYEQYF. CDR3 coding DNA: TGTGCCAGCAGCCAAGCCACCTACGAGCAGTACTTC.

This chain connects TRBV2 to TRBJ1-5, with 8 nucleotides matching TRBD1. CDR3 length equals 13 residues. Germline CDR1 and CDR2: SNHLY and FYNNEI. V shed 4 bases and J 8 bases; nucleotides not matched to a gene: 4. CDR3 loop: CASSGTGGEPQHF. The CDR3 DNA is TGTGCCAGCAGTGGTACAGGGGGGGAGCCCCAGCATTTT.

The chain combines TRBV30 with TRBJ1-6; TRBD1 is a possible D gene (5 bases). The CDR3 totals 15 residues. Deletions cut 3 bases from V and 13 bases from J, with 22 bases between. Germline lookup yields CDR1 GTSNPN and CDR2 SVGIG (reference sequence). CDR3 DNA: TGTGCCTGGAGCAGAGCGGGACCCGGGAGTTCTCCCCTCCACTTT. Translated, it gives CAWSRAGPGSSPLHF.

This chain connects TRBV7-3 to TRBJ1-2; D is undetermined. Germline V gene data show CDR1 as SGHTA and CDR2 as FQGTGA. The CDR3 runs 13 residues. V was pared by 5 bases and J by 0 bases, with 7 bases between. DNA of the CDR3: TGTGCCAGCAGCCAAGGAGCTAACTATGGCTACACCTTC. It yields the protein CASSQGANYGYTF.

The chain carries TRBV18 and TRBJ2-2; D call uncertain. The V gene lost 3 bases and the J gene lost 8 bases, with 13 bases spanning the gap. Germline V gene data show CDR1 as KGHSH and CDR2 as LQKENI. This CDR3 has 14 amino acids. CDR3 sequence (DNA): TGTGCCAGCTCACCTACTAAGGGATCAGGGGAGCTGTTTTTT. It translates to CASSPTKGSGELFF.

The CDR3 loop is CASSPWEGLIVEQYF. The CDR3 coding sequence is TGTGCCAGCAGCCCCTGGGAGGGTCTTATTGTGGAGCAGTACTTC. The gene calls are TRBV7-2 and TRBJ2-7; 7 positions match TRBD2. CDR1 is SGHTA, CDR2 FQGNSA, per germline. V was pared by 5 bases and J by 7 bases, with 14 bases of the junction left unmatched. The CDR3 length is 15 residues.